The T cell receptor beta chain under discussion was sequenced for a study of Ad26.COV2.S vaccination and SARS-CoV-2 variants. Treatment indicated: about 20 received Ad26.COV2.S at low or high dose, single or two shots; a few received placebo; per-sample allocation not given. Sampling occurred on day 63 after the first vaccine or placebo injection. The repertoire was sequenced with immunoSEQ multiplex PCR; TCRdb's copy has only in-frame clones and lacks some. This sample has roughly 420,000 clones, with roughly nine tenths found just once. Germline V gene sequence: CDR1 LGHNA, CDR2 YSLEER. The V gene end was trimmed by 5 bases and the J gene end by 1 base; junction bases not matched to a gene: 17. The CDR3 extends over 19 amino acids.

The V and J genes are TRBV4-3 and TRBJ2-5; the match to TRBD2 covers 9 bases. The specimen comprised peripheral blood, sampled in a trial of Ad26.COV2.S vaccine versus placebo. The source is a person aged 18-65 years who received the Ad26.COV2.S COVID-19 vaccine or a placebo. The CDR3 nucleotides read TGCGCCAGCAGCTTCTACCTTTCAGCGGGGGGCACTAGCCAAGAGACCCAGTACTTC. Amino acid sequence: CASSFYLSAGGTSQETQYF.